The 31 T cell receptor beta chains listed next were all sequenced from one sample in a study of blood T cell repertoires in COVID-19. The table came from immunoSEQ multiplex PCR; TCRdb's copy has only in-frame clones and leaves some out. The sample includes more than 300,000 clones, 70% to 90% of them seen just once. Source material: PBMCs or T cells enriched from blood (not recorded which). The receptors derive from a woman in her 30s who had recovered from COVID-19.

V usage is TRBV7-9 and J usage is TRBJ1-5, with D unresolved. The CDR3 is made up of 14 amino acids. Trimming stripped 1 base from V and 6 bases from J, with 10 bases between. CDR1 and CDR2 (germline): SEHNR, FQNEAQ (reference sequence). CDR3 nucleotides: TGTGCCAGCAGCTTAGACGGGGATTTTCAGCCCCAGCATTTT. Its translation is CASSLDGDFQPQHF.

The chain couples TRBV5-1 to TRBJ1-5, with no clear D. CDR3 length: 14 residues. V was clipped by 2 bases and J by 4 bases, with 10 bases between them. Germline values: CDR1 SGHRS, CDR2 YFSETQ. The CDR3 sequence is CASSLPGLNQPQHF. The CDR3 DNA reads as TGCGCCAGCAGCTTACCGGGTCTAAATCAGCCCCAGCATTTT.

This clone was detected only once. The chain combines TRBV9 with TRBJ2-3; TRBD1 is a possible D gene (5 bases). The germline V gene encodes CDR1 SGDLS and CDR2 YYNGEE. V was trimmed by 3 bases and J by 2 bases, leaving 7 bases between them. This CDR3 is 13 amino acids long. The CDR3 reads CASSEGPTDTQYF. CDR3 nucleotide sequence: TGTGCCAGCAGCGAGGGGCCCACAGATACGCAGTATTTT.

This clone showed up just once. The CDR3 here is CASSLKGQPIEAFF. The CDR3, as DNA: TGCGCCAGCAGTCTCAAGGGACAGCCGATTGAAGCTTTCTTT. The chain couples TRBV5-1 to TRBJ1-1; 7 nucleotides line up with TRBD1. Germline trimming cut 5 bases from V and 7 bases from J; bases unmatched to any gene: 11. This CDR3 is 14 amino acids long. The germline V gene encodes CDR1 SGHRS and CDR2 YFSETQ.

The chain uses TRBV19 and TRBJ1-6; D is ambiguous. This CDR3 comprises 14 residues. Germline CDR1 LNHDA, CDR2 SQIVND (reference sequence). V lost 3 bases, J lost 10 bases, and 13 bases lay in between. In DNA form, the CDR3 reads TGTGCCAGTAGTATCGAGGCTCCGAAGTCACCCCTCCACTTT. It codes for CASSIEAPKSPLHF.

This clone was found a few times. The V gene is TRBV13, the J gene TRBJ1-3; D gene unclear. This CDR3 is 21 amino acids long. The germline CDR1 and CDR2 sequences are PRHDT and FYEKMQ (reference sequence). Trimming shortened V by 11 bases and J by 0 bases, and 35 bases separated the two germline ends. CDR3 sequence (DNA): TGTGCCTCCTCGGATGGCAGTACCCGGTTAGCCGGAATGGCCTCTGGAAACACCATATATTTT. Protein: CASSDGSTRLAGMASGNTIYF.

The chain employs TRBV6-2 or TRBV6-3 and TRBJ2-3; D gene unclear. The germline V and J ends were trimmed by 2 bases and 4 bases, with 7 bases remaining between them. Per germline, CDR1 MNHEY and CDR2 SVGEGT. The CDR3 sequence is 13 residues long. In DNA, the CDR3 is TGTGCCAGCAGTTACCTAGGAGCAGATACGCAGTATTTT. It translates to CASSYLGADTQYF.

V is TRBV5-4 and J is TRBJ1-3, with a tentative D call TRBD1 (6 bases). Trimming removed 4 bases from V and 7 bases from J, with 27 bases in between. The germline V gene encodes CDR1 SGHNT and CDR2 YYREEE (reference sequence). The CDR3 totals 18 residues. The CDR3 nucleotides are TGTGCCAGCAGCGCGGGGGGCGCGGGTGATTTCGGCATGAACACCATATATTTT. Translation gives CASSAGGAGDFGMNTIYF.

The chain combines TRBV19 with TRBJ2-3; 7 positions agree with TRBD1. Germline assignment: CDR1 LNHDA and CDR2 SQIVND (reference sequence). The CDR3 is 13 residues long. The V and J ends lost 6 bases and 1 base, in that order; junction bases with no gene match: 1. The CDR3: CASRDRGTDTQYF. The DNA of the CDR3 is TGTGCCAGTAGAGACAGGGGCACAGATACGCAGTATTTT.

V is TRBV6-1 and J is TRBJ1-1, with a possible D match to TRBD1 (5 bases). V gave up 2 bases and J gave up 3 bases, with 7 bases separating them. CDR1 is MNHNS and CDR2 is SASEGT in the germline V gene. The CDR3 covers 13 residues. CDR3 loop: CASSERGDTEAFF. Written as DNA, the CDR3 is TGTGCCAGCAGTGAACGGGGGGACACTGAAGCTTTCTTT.

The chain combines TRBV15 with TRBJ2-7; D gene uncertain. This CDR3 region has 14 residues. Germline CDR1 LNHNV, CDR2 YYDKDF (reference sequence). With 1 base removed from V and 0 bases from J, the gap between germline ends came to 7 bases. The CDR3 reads CATSRVGSSYEQYF. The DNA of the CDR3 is TGTGCCACCAGCAGAGTCGGTAGCTCCTACGAGCAGTACTTC.

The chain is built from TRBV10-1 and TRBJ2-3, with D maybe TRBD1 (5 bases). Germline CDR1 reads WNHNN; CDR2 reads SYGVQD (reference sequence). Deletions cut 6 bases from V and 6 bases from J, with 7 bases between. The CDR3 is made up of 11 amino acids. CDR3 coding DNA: TGCGCCAGCAGCCCAGGGGATACGCAGTATTTT. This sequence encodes CASSPGDTQYF.

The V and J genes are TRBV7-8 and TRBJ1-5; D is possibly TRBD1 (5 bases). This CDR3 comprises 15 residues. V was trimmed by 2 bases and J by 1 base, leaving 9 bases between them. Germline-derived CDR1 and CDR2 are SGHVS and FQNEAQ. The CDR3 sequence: CASSLRAGSNQPQHF. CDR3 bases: TGTGCCAGCAGCTTAAGGGCAGGGAGCAATCAGCCCCAGCATTTT.

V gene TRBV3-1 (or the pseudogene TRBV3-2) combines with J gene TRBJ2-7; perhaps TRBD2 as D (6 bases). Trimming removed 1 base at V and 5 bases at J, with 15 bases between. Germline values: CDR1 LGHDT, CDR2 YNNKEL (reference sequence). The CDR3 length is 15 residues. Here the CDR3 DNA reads TGTGCCAGCAGCCAAGTAGGAGGGGTTGAGAACGAGCAGTACTTC. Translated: CASSQVGGVENEQYF.

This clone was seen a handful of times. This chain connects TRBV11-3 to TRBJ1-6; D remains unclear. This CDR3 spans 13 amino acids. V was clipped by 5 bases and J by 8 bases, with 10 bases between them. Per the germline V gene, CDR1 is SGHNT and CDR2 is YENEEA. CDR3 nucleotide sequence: TGTGCCAGCAGCGAACTCGGGGATTCACCCCTCCACTTT. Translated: CASSELGDSPLHF. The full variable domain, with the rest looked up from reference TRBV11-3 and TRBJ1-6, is EAGVVQSPRYKIIEKKQPVAFWCNPISGHNTLYWYLQNLGQGPELLIRYENEEAVDDSQLPKDRFSAERLKGVDSTLKIQPAELGDSAVYLCASSELGDSPLHFGNGTRLTVT.

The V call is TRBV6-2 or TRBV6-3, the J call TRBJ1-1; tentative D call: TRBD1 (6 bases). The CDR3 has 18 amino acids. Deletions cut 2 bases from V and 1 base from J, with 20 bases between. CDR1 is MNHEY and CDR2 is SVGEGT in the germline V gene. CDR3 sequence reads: CASSYDGGTGVTNTEAFF. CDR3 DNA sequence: TGTGCCAGCAGTTACGATGGGGGCACCGGGGTAACGAACACTGAAGCTTTCTTT.

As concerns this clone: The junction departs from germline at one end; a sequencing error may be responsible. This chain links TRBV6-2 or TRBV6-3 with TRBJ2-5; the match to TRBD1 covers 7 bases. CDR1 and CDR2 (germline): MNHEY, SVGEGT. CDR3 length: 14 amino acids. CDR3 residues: CASSYGTVQGTQYF. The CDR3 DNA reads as TGTGCCAGCAGTTACGGGACAGTCCAAGGGACCCAGTACTTC.

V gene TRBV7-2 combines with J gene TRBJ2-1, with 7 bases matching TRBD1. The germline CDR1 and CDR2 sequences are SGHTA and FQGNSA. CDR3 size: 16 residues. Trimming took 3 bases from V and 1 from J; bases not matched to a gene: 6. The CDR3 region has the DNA TGTGCCAGCAGCTTGACAGGGTTTGGGTCCTACAATGAGCAGTTCTTC. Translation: CASSLTGFGSYNEQFF.

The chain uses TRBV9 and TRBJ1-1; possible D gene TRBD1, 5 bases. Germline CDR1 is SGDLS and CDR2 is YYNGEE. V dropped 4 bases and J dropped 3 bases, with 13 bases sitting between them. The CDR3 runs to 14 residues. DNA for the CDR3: TGTGCCAGCAGCCCCTCCAGGGAATACACTGAAGCTTTCTTT. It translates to CASSPSREYTEAFF. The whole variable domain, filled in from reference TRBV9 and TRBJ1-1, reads DSGVTQTPKHLITATGQRVTLRCSPRSGDLSVYWYQQSLDQGLQFLIQYYNGEERAKGNILERFSAQQFPDLHSELNLSSLELGDSALYFCASSPSREYTEAFFGQGTRLTVV.

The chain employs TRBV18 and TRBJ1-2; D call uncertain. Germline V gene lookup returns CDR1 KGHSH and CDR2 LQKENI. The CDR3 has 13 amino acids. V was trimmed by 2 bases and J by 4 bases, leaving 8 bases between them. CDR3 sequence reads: CASSPREVYGYTF. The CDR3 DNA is TGTGCCAGCTCACCAAGGGAGGTCTATGGCTACACCTTC.

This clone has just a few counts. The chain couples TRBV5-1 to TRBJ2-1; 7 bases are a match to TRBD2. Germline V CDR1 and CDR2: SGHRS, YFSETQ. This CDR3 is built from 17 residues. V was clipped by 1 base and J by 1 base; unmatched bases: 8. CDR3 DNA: TGCGCCAGCAGCTTGTTTCCTAGCGGTCTTTCCTACAATGAGCAGTTCTTC. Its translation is CASSLFPSGLSYNEQFF.

The CDR3 loop reads CASSFRGQGYAFF. CDR3 DNA sequence: TGTGCCAGCAGCTTCAGGGGACAGGGGTATGCTTTCTTT. The chain recombines TRBV7-2 with TRBJ1-1; 10 bases are shared with TRBD1. Trimming took 3 bases from V and 11 from J; bases not matched to a gene: 6. Germline values: CDR1 SGHTA, CDR2 FQGNSA. CDR3 size: 13 residues.

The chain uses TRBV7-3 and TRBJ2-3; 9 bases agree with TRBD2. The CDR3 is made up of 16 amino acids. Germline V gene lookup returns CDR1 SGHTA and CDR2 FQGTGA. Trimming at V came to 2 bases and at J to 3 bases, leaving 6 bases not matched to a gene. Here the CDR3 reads CASSLGALAGTDTQYF. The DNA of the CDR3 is TGTGCCAGCAGCTTAGGGGCCCTAGCGGGGACAGATACGCAGTATTTT.

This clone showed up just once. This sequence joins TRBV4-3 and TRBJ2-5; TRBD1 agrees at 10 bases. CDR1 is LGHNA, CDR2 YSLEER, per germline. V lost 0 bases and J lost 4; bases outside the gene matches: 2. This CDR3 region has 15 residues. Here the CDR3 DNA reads TGCGCCAGCAGCCAAGAGGGACAGGGGTCAGAGACCCAGTACTTC. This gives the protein CASSQEGQGSETQYF.

CDR3 sequence reads: CASSVNYGYTF. The DNA of the CDR3 is TGTGCCAGTAGTGTAAACTATGGCTACACCTTC. The chain recombines TRBV19 with TRBJ1-2; D gene unclear. This CDR3 is built from 11 residues. From germline, CDR1 is LNHDA and CDR2 SQIVND (reference sequence). Trimming took off 5 bases at V and 2 bases at J, with 3 bases between the two ends.

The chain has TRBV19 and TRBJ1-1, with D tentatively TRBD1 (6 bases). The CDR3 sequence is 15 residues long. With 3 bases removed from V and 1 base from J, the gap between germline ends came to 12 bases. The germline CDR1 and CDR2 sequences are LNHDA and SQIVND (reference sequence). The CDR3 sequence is CASSMPAQGNTEAFF. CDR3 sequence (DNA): TGTGCCAGTAGTATGCCCGCACAGGGGAACACTGAAGCTTTCTTT.

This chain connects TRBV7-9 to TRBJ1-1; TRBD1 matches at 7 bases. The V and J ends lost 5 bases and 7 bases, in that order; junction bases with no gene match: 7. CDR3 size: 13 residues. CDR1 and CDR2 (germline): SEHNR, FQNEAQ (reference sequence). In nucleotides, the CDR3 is TGTGCCAGCAGCATGGGCAGGGGGGATGAAGCTTTCTTT. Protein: CASSMGRGDEAFF.

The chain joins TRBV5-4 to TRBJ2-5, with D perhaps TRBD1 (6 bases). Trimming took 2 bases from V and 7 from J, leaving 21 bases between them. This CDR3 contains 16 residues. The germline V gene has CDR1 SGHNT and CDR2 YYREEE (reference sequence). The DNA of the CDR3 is TGTGCCAGCAGCTTTAGTTCCGGACAGAGAAAAGGGACCCAGTACTTC. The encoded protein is CASSFSSGQRKGTQYF. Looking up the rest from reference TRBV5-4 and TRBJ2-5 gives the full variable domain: ETGVTQSPTHLIKTRGQQVTLRCSSQSGHNTVSWYQQALGQGPQFIFQYYREEENGRGNFPPRFSGLQFPNYSSELNVNALELDDSALYLCASSFSSGQRKGTQYFGPGTRLLVL.

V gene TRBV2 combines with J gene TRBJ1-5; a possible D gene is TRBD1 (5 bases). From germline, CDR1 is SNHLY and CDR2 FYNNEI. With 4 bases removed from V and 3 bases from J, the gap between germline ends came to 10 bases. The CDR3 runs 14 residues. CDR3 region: CASSVGAINQPQHF. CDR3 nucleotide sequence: TGTGCCAGCAGTGTTGGGGCGATCAATCAGCCCCAGCATTTT. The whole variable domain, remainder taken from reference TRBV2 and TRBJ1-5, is EPEVTQTPSHQVTQMGQEVILRCVPISNHLYFYWYRQILGQKVEFLVSFYNNEISEKSEIFDDQFSVERPDGSNFTLKIRSTKLEDSAMYFCASSVGAINQPQHFGDGTRLSIL.

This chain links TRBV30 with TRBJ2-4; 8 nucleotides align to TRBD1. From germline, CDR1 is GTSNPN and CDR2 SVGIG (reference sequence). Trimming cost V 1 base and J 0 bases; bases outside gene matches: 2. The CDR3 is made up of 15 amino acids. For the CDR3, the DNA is TGTGCCTGGAGTGAGACAGGGGTAGCCAAAAACATTCAGTACTTC. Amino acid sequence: CAWSETGVAKNIQYF.

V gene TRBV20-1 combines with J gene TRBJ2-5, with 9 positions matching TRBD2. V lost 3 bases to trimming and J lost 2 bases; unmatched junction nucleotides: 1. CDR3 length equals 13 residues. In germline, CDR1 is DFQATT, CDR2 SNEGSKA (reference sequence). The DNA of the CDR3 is TGCAGTGCTAGTCTAGCGGGACAAGAGACCCAGTACTTC. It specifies CSASLAGQETQYF.